A selection of T cell receptor beta chains follows, all from one sample in a study of cytomegalovirus exposure and HLA in healthy donors. This table comes from immunoSEQ multiplex PCR, and its TCRdb copy is limited to in-frame clones, with some not included. The sample comprises about 180,000 clones, approximately 80% of which are singletons, and approximately 2.4% rests with the top ten. Sequencing was done on a sample of PBMCs. These receptors were collected from a male donor in good health and CMV-seronegative. Each CDR3 is given with its conserved first and last residue. D genes are given only for firm matches. Rows give clone size only sometimes, using once, few, many, or a class for an expanded clone.

len: 12
d_gene: .
v_gene: TRBV29-1
j_gene: TRBJ2-7
abundance: .
CDR3nt: TGCAGCGTTTACAGGGACACCTACGAGCAGTACTTC
CDR3aa: CSVYRDTYEQYF

len: 15
d_gene: TRBD1
v_gene: TRBV5-4
j_gene: TRBJ1-4
abundance: .
CDR3nt: TGTGCCAGCAGCCTGGGACAGGGGACTAATGAAAAACTGTTTTTT
CDR3aa: CASSLGQGTNEKLFF

len: 12
d_gene: .
v_gene: TRBV29-1
j_gene: TRBJ2-5
abundance: .
CDR3nt: TGCAGCGTCAGAAAGGAGGTGAAGACCCAGTACTTC
CDR3aa: CSVRKEVKTQYF

len: 16
d_gene: TRBD1
v_gene: TRBV9
j_gene: TRBJ2-5
abundance: .
CDR3nt: TGTGCCAGCAGCGGATACCAGACAGGGGGAACGGAGACCCAGTACTTC
CDR3aa: CASSGYQTGGTETQYF

len: 14
d_gene: .
v_gene: TRBV29-1
j_gene: TRBJ2-6
abundance: once
CDR3nt: TGCAGCGTCGTCGTGGGGGCCGGGGCCAACGTCCTGACTTTC
CDR3aa: CSVVVGAGANVLTF

len: 15
d_gene: .
v_gene: TRBV7-9
j_gene: TRBJ2-3
abundance: .
CDR3nt: TGTGCCAGCAGCTTTAGCCAGACTTTCACAGATACGCAGTATTTT
CDR3aa: CASSFSQTFTDTQYF

len: 13
d_gene: .
v_gene: TRBV7-2
j_gene: TRBJ2-5
abundance: few
CDR3nt: TGTGCCAGCAGCTTATTGGGGCCAGAGACCCAGTACTTC
CDR3aa: CASSLLGPETQYF

len: 15
d_gene: TRBD1
v_gene: TRBV5-3
j_gene: TRBJ1-2
abundance: .
CDR3nt: TGTGCCAGAAGCTTACAGGGGGCGCGAGGCTATGGCTACACCTTC
CDR3aa: CARSLQGARGYGYTF

len: 18
d_gene: .
v_gene: TRBV10-3
j_gene: TRBJ1-2
abundance: .
CDR3nt: TGTGCCATCAGAACGCTGTCGAGCCCGGGACTCCCTAACTATGGCTACACCTTC
CDR3aa: CAIRTLSSPGLPNYGYTF

len: 16
d_gene: TRBD2
v_gene: TRBV9
j_gene: TRBJ2-3
abundance: .
CDR3nt: TGTGCCAGCAGCGTAGAGGCTAGCGGGGGGGCAAATACGCAGTATTTT
CDR3aa: CASSVEASGGANTQYF

len: 15
d_gene: .
v_gene: TRBV28
j_gene: TRBJ1-5
abundance: few
CDR3nt: TGTGCCAGCTCGGCAGGGGAAGGGACCGATCAGCCCCAGCATTTT
CDR3aa: CASSAGEGTDQPQHF

len: 17
d_gene: .
v_gene: TRBV15
j_gene: TRBJ1-5
abundance: .
CDR3nt: TGTGCCACCAGCAGGAACAGGGCCCGCGATAGCAATCAGCCCCAGCATTTT
CDR3aa: CATSRNRARDSNQPQHF

len: 15
d_gene: TRBD2
v_gene: TRBV7-9
j_gene: TRBJ2-1
abundance: .
CDR3nt: TGTGCCAGCAGCTTTCATCTAGCGGCCCCCAATGAGCAGTTCTTC
CDR3aa: CASSFHLAAPNEQFF

len: 13
d_gene: TRBD1
v_gene: TRBV6-1
j_gene: TRBJ1-2
abundance: .
CDR3nt: TGTGCCAGCAGTCACAGGGGTTCCCATGGCTACACCTTC
CDR3aa: CASSHRGSHGYTF

len: 15
d_gene: TRBD1
v_gene: TRBV5-1
j_gene: TRBJ2-1
abundance: .
CDR3nt: TGCGCCAGCAGCCGGGGACAGGGGGCCTACAATGAGCAGTTCTTC
CDR3aa: CASSRGQGAYNEQFF

len: 14
d_gene: TRBD1
v_gene: TRBV7-2
j_gene: TRBJ2-5
abundance: .
CDR3nt: TGTGCCAGCAGCGTCGACAGGGTCCAAGAGACCCAGTACTTC
CDR3aa: CASSVDRVQETQYF

len: 15
d_gene: .
v_gene: TRBV19
j_gene: TRBJ2-3
abundance: .
CDR3nt: TGTGCCAGTAGTATAGCACAGGGAGTAACAGATACGCAGTATTTT
CDR3aa: CASSIAQGVTDTQYF

len: 14
d_gene: TRBD1
v_gene: TRBV5-6
j_gene: TRBJ2-3
abundance: .
CDR3nt: TGTGCCAGCAGCCAGGACAGGATCACAGATACGCAGTATTTT
CDR3aa: CASSQDRITDTQYF

len: 15
d_gene: .
v_gene: TRBV7-9
j_gene: TRBJ1-1
abundance: .
CDR3nt: TGTGCCAGCAGCTTAGTCCTGGGGGCGAACACTGAAGCTTTCTTT
CDR3aa: CASSLVLGANTEAFF

len: 17
d_gene: .
v_gene: TRBV7-2
j_gene: TRBJ2-6
abundance: few
CDR3nt: TGTGCCAGCAGCCGACAGACAACCTACTCTGGGGCCAACGTCCTGACTTTC
CDR3aa: CASSRQTTYSGANVLTF

len: 13
d_gene: TRBD1
v_gene: TRBV6-1
j_gene: TRBJ1-4
abundance: .
CDR3nt: TGTGCCAGCGCCCGGGACAGGGACGAAAAACTGTTTTTT
CDR3aa: CASARDRDEKLFF

len: 17
d_gene: TRBD2
v_gene: TRBV7-8
j_gene: TRBJ2-1
abundance: .
CDR3nt: TGTGCCAGCAGCTCCCCACCTGGACTAGCGGGAGGGAATGAGCAGTTCTTC
CDR3aa: CASSSPPGLAGGNEQFF

len: 12
d_gene: .
v_gene: TRBV5-1
j_gene: TRBJ2-5
abundance: .
CDR3nt: TGCGCCAGCAGCGAGGGTAAGGAGACCCAGTACTTC
CDR3aa: CASSEGKETQYF

len: 13
d_gene: .
v_gene: TRBV29-1
j_gene: TRBJ2-2
abundance: .
CDR3nt: TGCAGCGTTGAAGATCTGGGGAGCGGGGAGCTGTTTTTT
CDR3aa: CSVEDLGSGELFF

len: 14
d_gene: .
v_gene: TRBV12-5
j_gene: TRBJ2-3
abundance: .
CDR3nt: TGTGCTAGTGGTTCGACAGGCCTCACAGATACGCAGTATTTT
CDR3aa: CASGSTGLTDTQYF

len: 15
d_gene: TRBD1
v_gene: TRBV5-4
j_gene: TRBJ2-3
abundance: .
CDR3nt: TGTGCCAGCAGCTGGGACAGATCGAGCACAGATACGCAGTATTTT
CDR3aa: CASSWDRSSTDTQYF

len: 16
d_gene: TRBD1
v_gene: TRBV6-4
j_gene: TRBJ1-5
abundance: .
CDR3nt: TGTGCCACCCCTCCGGACAGGGGAAATAGCAATCAGCCCCAGCATTTT
CDR3aa: CATPPDRGNSNQPQHF

len: 13
d_gene: .
v_gene: TRBV4-1
j_gene: TRBJ2-5
abundance: .
CDR3nt: TGCGCCAGCAGCCAATGGCAAGAAGAGACCCAGTACTTC
CDR3aa: CASSQWQEETQYF

len: 14
d_gene: .
v_gene: TRBV7-9
j_gene: TRBJ2-3
abundance: .
CDR3nt: TGTGCCAGCAGCTTATCACAGGGTACAGATACGCAGTATTTT
CDR3aa: CASSLSQGTDTQYF

len: 11
d_gene: .
v_gene: TRBV7-2
j_gene: TRBJ1-1
abundance: .
CDR3nt: TGTGCCGGCAGCTTACGCACTGAAGCTTTCTTT
CDR3aa: CAGSLRTEAFF

len: 15
d_gene: .
v_gene: TRBV6-6
j_gene: TRBJ2-1
abundance: .
CDR3nt: TGTGCCAGCTGTGTCACCGGGAGCTCCTACAATGAGCAGTTCTTC
CDR3aa: CASCVTGSSYNEQFF

len: 12
d_gene: TRBD2
v_gene: TRBV7-9
j_gene: TRBJ2-1
abundance: .
CDR3nt: TGTGCCAGCAGCTCGGGACTAGCGGGACTTTTCTTC
CDR3aa: CASSSGLAGLFF

len: 13
d_gene: .
v_gene: TRBV28
j_gene: TRBJ1-4
abundance: few
CDR3nt: TGTGCCAGCAGTTACGGGACTAATGAAAAACTGTTTTTT
CDR3aa: CASSYGTNEKLFF

len: 16
d_gene: TRBD1
v_gene: TRBV9
j_gene: TRBJ2-3
abundance: .
CDR3nt: TGTGCCAGCAGCATCCGACAGGGGGGTAGCACAGATACGCAGTATTTT
CDR3aa: CASSIRQGGSTDTQYF

len: 17
d_gene: TRBD1
v_gene: TRBV5-1
j_gene: TRBJ2-6
abundance: .
CDR3nt: TGCGCCAGCAGCAGAACCGGGACAGGGGCTGGGGCCAACGTCCTGACTTTC
CDR3aa: CASSRTGTGAGANVLTF

len: 16
d_gene: TRBD2
v_gene: TRBV9
j_gene: TRBJ2-3
abundance: .
CDR3nt: TGTGCCAGCAGCGTTGGGGGGAGGGAGAAAGGAGATACGCAGTATTTT
CDR3aa: CASSVGGREKGDTQYF

len: 17
d_gene: .
v_gene: TRBV5-1
j_gene: TRBJ1-4
abundance: .
CDR3nt: TGCGCCAGCAGCCCTGGGTTGGAGGTGTCGTCTAATGAAAAACTGTTTTTT
CDR3aa: CASSPGLEVSSNEKLFF

len: 14
d_gene: .
v_gene: TRBV5-4
j_gene: TRBJ2-2
abundance: .
CDR3nt: TGTGCCAGCAGCCCCCCGGTTAACACCGGGGAGCTGTTTTTT
CDR3aa: CASSPPVNTGELFF

len: 17
d_gene: TRBD2
v_gene: TRBV5-6
j_gene: TRBJ2-2
abundance: few
CDR3nt: TGTGCCAGCAGCTCCCTAAGACTAGCAAAGAACACCGGGGAGCTGTTTTTT
CDR3aa: CASSSLRLAKNTGELFF

len: 13
d_gene: .
v_gene: TRBV2
j_gene: TRBJ2-1
abundance: .
CDR3nt: TGTGCCATCGTCACCCCACTGGACAATGAGCAGTTCTTC
CDR3aa: CAIVTPLDNEQFF

len: 18
d_gene: .
v_gene: TRBV4-1
j_gene: TRBJ1-5
abundance: .
CDR3nt: TGCGCCAGCAGCCAAGTGGGCGGCAGGGATTATAGCAATCAGCCCCAGCATTTT
CDR3aa: CASSQVGGRDYSNQPQHF

len: 13
d_gene: .
v_gene: TRBV5-1
j_gene: TRBJ2-3
abundance: .
CDR3nt: TGCGCCAGCAGCTTGGGTTGGGAGACGACGCAGTATTTT
CDR3aa: CASSLGWETTQYF

len: 15
d_gene: TRBD2
v_gene: TRBV6-6
j_gene: TRBJ2-1
abundance: .
CDR3nt: TGTGCCAGCAGCCCCCGACTAGCGGTCTACAATGAGCAGTTCTTC
CDR3aa: CASSPRLAVYNEQFF

len: 13
d_gene: TRBD1
v_gene: TRBV28
j_gene: TRBJ2-7
abundance: .
CDR3nt: TGTGCCAGTACCGGGACAGGGGACTACGAGCAGTACTTC
CDR3aa: CASTGTGDYEQYF

len: 14
d_gene: TRBD1
v_gene: TRBV29-1
j_gene: TRBJ2-7
abundance: .
CDR3nt: TGCAGCGTTGAAGTAGGACAGGGGAGCTACGAGCAGTACTTC
CDR3aa: CSVEVGQGSYEQYF

len: 13
d_gene: TRBD1
v_gene: TRBV30
j_gene: TRBJ1-4
abundance: .
CDR3nt: TGTGCCTGGAGTGCCGACAGGGGTGAAAAACTGTTTTTT
CDR3aa: CAWSADRGEKLFF

len: 14
d_gene: TRBD1
v_gene: TRBV6-5
j_gene: TRBJ2-7
abundance: .
CDR3nt: TGTGCCAGCAGAACCCGGGACAGGGTGTACGAGCAGTACTTC
CDR3aa: CASRTRDRVYEQYF

len: 15
d_gene: TRBD2
v_gene: TRBV28
j_gene: TRBJ2-3
abundance: .
CDR3nt: TGTGCCAGCAGTCACCCTAGCGGGGGGGAAGATACGCAGTATTTT
CDR3aa: CASSHPSGGEDTQYF

len: 11
d_gene: .
v_gene: TRBV29-1
j_gene: TRBJ1-1
abundance: .
CDR3nt: TGCAGCGTGGGGGGGGCCTATGAAGCTTTCTTT
CDR3aa: CSVGGAYEAFF

len: 14
d_gene: TRBD2
v_gene: TRBV29-1
j_gene: TRBJ2-1
abundance: .
CDR3nt: TGCAGCGTTGGACTAGCGGGGGGGCCCTATGAGCAGTTCTTC
CDR3aa: CSVGLAGGPYEQFF

len: 14
d_gene: .
v_gene: TRBV6-1
j_gene: TRBJ1-2
abundance: .
CDR3nt: TGTGCCAGCAGTGATGAGTTAACTAACTATGGCTACACCTTC
CDR3aa: CASSDELTNYGYTF

len: 15
d_gene: .
v_gene: TRBV2
j_gene: TRBJ1-1
abundance: .
CDR3nt: TGTGCCAGCAGTGAAGCCGCACAGGGCGCCACTGAAGCTTTCTTT
CDR3aa: CASSEAAQGATEAFF

len: 14
d_gene: .
v_gene: TRBV7-2
j_gene: TRBJ1-3
abundance: .
CDR3nt: TGTGCCAGCAGCCCGCGGACACTCGGGGGGCACATATATTTT
CDR3aa: CASSPRTLGGHIYF

len: 16
d_gene: TRBD2
v_gene: TRBV15
j_gene: TRBJ2-7
abundance: .
CDR3nt: TGTGCCACCAGCAGTAGCGGGGTGGGACTAGCCTACGAGCAGTACTTC
CDR3aa: CATSSSGVGLAYEQYF